This T cell receptor (beta chain) was observed in a study of blood T cell repertoires in COVID-19 (dated by TCRdb to the early 2020s). For the study in its entirety: The collaborator samples originated in the United States, Italy and Spain and spanned the acute and convalescent phases of COVID-19. The prospective study material was composed of cDNA or gDNA derived from T cells, B-cell-depleted T cells, or PBMCs. Subjects who had been exposed to COVID-19, were actively infected with it, or had recovered from it provided the deeply sampled blood TCRbeta repertoires that made up the dataset. The repertoires were made available in a free public database intended to serve as a resource for research on the immune response to SARS-CoV-2. Samples were obtained from the ongoing ImmuneRACE study (first 160 participants) and from 1,254 subjects provided by 6 global collaborators. Nearly every sample came with metadata listing a de-identified subject ID, COVID-19 status, age in years and sex. HLA class I and class II types, where available, came from metadata supplied by the sample provider rather than from assay-based typing.

Details on this clone: Which antigen it targets is not known. Base qualities were left out, and no much larger clone turns up one base away.

Collaborating institutions collected whole blood in K2EDTA tubes following their own protocols. For TCRbeta analysis, collaborators shipped samples in one of three forms: frozen whole blood, isolated PBMCs, or DNA extracted from either of those sample types. Trimming costs V 6 bases and J 4 bases, and their ends lie 15 bases apart. The germline V gene gives CDR1 as MNHEY and CDR2 as SVGAGI. The CDR3 measures 14 amino acids from cysteine to phenylalanine. Only the CDR3 DNA stays, 42 bases, in frame from base 1. The immunoSEQ Assay, a bias-controlled multiplex PCR, was used to amplify TCRbeta CDR3 regions from genomic DNA. In the paper's pipeline: Nucleated cell counts per sample were estimated from amplification of reference gene primers within the assay. To quantify the absolute abundance of each unique TCRbeta CDR3 rearrangement, sequence reads were collapsed and filtered. Productive Simpson clonality was computed per sample as the square root of Simpson's diversity index over productive rearrangements. TCRdb's version of the immuneACCESS table is confined to in-frame rearrangements and falls short of the full clone set. An unresolved V gene accounts for under half of the shortfall where checked; the remainder is of unknown origin. The DNA was the basis for D and trimming; V, J and clone size are from that table. This sample is represented by a few hundred thousand clones; 70% to 90% of them were singletons. The top ten clones comprise over 8% of the sample.

The full study reports these points: Clinical and demographic metadata were provided uncurated, with the amount varying by source and participant.

The chain couples TRBV6-5 to TRBJ1-1; the D gene remains uncertain. What was sequenced was peripheral blood. This clonotype was obtained from a man aged 18 to 29 with active or convalescent COVID-19. The DNA sequence is as follows: TGTGCCAGCAGCTCATCGGGGTTGGGCACTGAAGCTTTCTTT. The encoded protein is CASSSSGLGTEAFF.